Here is one T cell receptor (beta chain) with its context. The method was immunoSEQ multiplex PCR; TCRdb's version includes in-frame clones alone and lacks a portion of them. The sample includes approximately 89,000 clones, around 94% of them seen just once. The germline V and J ends were trimmed by 6 bases and 6 bases, with 12 bases remaining between them. The CDR3 loop spans 12 amino acids. The V gene's germline CDR1 is MDHEN and CDR2 SYDVKM. This sample stems from a study of T cell changes during pregnancy in multiple sclerosis. This TCR was recovered from a female donor in good health, enrolled as a control in a pregnancy study. This chain links TRBV28 with TRBJ2-7; the D gene is possibly TRBD2 (7 bases). The sequences come from peripheral blood, collected after pregnancy. CDR3 bases: TGTGCCAGCAGATCAGGGGAGGGCGAGCAGTACTTC. Translation: CASRSGEGEQYF.